The 30 T cell receptor beta chains reported below all come from one sample, sequenced in a study of blood T cells in healthy people across ages. A second PCR, run for roughly 7 to 11 cycles, used a sample-barcoded 5' primer plus a J-beta primer mix. In TCRdb, the 5' RACE reads were re-called with MiXCR into one record per CDR3 protein. The sample holds roughly 1,700,000 distinct CDR3 sequences; roughly 27% are singletons and the top ten take about 7.7%. The source material was blood. The receptors were sampled from a young woman in good health.

The chain links TRBV5-1 to TRBJ2-3, with 8 bases that match TRBD2. V lost 4 bases to trimming and J lost 2 bases; unmatched junction nucleotides: 6. Germline loops: CDR1 SGHRS, CDR2 YFSETQ. CDR3 length: 15 residues. CDR3 sequence: CASSPGRGITDTQYF. CDR3 DNA sequence: TGCGCCAGCAGCCCCGGGAGGGGGATCACAGATACGCAGTATTTT.

V is TRBV19 and J is TRBJ2-1, with TRBD2 as a possible D gene (6 bases). The CDR3 runs to 15 residues. Germline lookup yields CDR1 LNHDA and CDR2 SQIVND (reference sequence). V was clipped by 5 bases and J by 2 bases, with 13 bases between them. CDR3 in DNA: TGTGCCAGTAGTCCCCTCGGGAGCACCTACAATGAGCAGTTCTTC. Its translation is CASSPLGSTYNEQFF. Based on the CDR3 plus reference TRBV19 and TRBJ2-1, the full variable domain is DGGITQSPKYLFRKEGQNVTLSCEQNLNHDAMYWYRQDPGQGLRLIYYSQIVNDFQKGDIAEGYSVSREKKESFPLTVTSAQKNPTAFYLCASSPLGSTYNEQFFGPGTRLTVL.

The genes are TRBV7-9 and TRBJ1-1; TRBD1 might be the D (5 bases). V was trimmed by 6 bases and J by 6 bases, leaving 17 bases between them. The CDR3 is 14 amino acids. Looked up from germline, CDR1 is SEHNR and CDR2 is FQNEAQ (reference sequence). The DNA for the CDR3 is TGTGCCAGCAGGGAGATGAAGGGACTTCCTGAAGCTTTCTTT. It translates to CASREMKGLPEAFF.

On this clonotype: A much larger clone differs from this one at a single base, so this may be a read error. This chain connects TRBV6-1 to TRBJ2-6; 7 bases align to TRBD2. This CDR3 spans 18 amino acids. The V gene's germline CDR1 is MNHNS and CDR2 SASEGT. The chain's CDR3 is CAGSLYGRQSSGANVLTF. Here the CDR3 DNA reads TGTGCCGGCAGCCTTTACGGGAGGCAAAGCTCTGGGGCCAACGTCCTGACTTTC.

In the case of this clonotype: With a much larger clone just one base away, this may be a read error. The J gene is TRBJ2-1, the V gene TRBV19; 7 bases match TRBD2. In germline, CDR1 is LNHDA, CDR2 SQIVND (reference sequence). This CDR3 is built from 15 residues. The CDR3 reads CTSMSSSGPANEQFF. CDR3 DNA: TGTACCAGTATGAGCAGTAGCGGGCCAGCGAATGAGCAGTTCTTC.

This clonotype has more than one count but fewer than ten. The chain uses TRBV5-1 and TRBJ2-3, with 8 bases lining up with TRBD2. V shed 0 bases and J 4 bases; nucleotides not matched to a gene: 10. There are 17 residues in the CDR3. The germline gives CDR1 SGHRS, CDR2 YFSETQ. The CDR3 DNA reads TGCGCCAGCAGCTTGGTACCGCGGGGGGATTCCGCAGATACGCAGTATTTT. It yields the protein CASSLVPRGDSADTQYF. The full variable domain, its missing parts supplied by reference TRBV5-1 and TRBJ2-3, is KAGVTQTPRYLIKTRGQQVTLSCSPISGHRSVSWYQQTPGQGLQFLFEYFSETQRNKGNFPGRFSGRQFSNSRSEMNVSTLELGDSALYLCASSLVPRGDSADTQYFGPGTRLTVL.

This clonotype was seen repeatedly, ten times or more. The genes are TRBV24-1 and TRBJ2-5; D not resolved. Trimming removed 4 bases at V and 3 bases at J, with 11 bases between. Germline values: CDR1 KGHDR, CDR2 SFDVKD. This CDR3 is built from 14 residues. CDR3 protein: CATSESPSKETQYF. CDR3 coding DNA: TGTGCCACCAGTGAGTCCCCAAGCAAAGAGACCCAGTACTTC.

The chain joins TRBV2 to TRBJ2-5, with 7 bases that match TRBD2. The V gene end was trimmed by 8 bases and the J gene end by 4 bases; junction bases not matched to a gene: 10. The CDR3 loop spans 14 amino acids. Germline V gives CDR1 SNHLY, CDR2 FYNNEI. This CDR3 reads CASRREGRGETQYF. In DNA form, the CDR3 reads TGTGCCAGCCGAAGGGAGGGGCGTGGAGAGACCCAGTACTTC.

The chain carries TRBV7-9 and TRBJ1-2; the match to TRBD1 covers 8 bases. Germline CDR1 SEHNR, CDR2 FQNEAQ (reference sequence). The CDR3 is made up of 15 amino acids. V shed 5 bases and J 3 bases; nucleotides not matched to a gene: 8. The CDR3 DNA is TGTGCCAGCAGCCGGAAGGCAGGGGGCGACTATGGCTACACCTTC. As protein: CASSRKAGGDYGYTF.

The chain combines TRBV2 with TRBJ2-2, with D uncertain. This CDR3 contains 14 residues. V lost 11 bases to trimming and J lost 1 base, with 14 bases between them. Germline loops: CDR1 SNHLY, CDR2 FYNNEI. CDR3 nucleotide sequence: TGTGCCTGCACCCACATACAGAACACCGGGGAGCTGTTTTTT. Residues: CACTHIQNTGELFF.

This clonotype was found a few times. This sequence joins TRBV11-2 and TRBJ2-1, with 10 bases that match TRBD2. The germline V gene has CDR1 SGHAT and CDR2 FQNNGV. The CDR3 runs 20 residues. Unmatched junction bases numbered 13, after V lost 0 bases and J lost 2 bases. The CDR3 nucleotides are TGTGCCAGCAGCTTAGACCCCGCGAGCGGGGGGGCCCCAACCTACAATGAGCAGTTCTTC. This sequence encodes CASSLDPASGGAPTYNEQFF.

CDR3 amino acids: CATGTGPATEAFF. CDR3 nucleotides: TGTGCTACCGGGACGGGCCCAGCCACTGAAGCTTTCTTT. V and J are TRBV12-5 and TRBJ1-1; D is possibly TRBD1 (5 bases). The V gene lost 10 bases and the J gene lost 4 bases, with 16 bases spanning the gap. CDR1 is LGHNT, CDR2 FRNRAP, per germline. This CDR3 is 13 amino acids long.

This clonotype was seen more than once but under ten times. The chain couples TRBV15 to TRBJ2-7, with TRBD1 matching 11 bases. V lost 5 bases and J lost 5; bases outside the gene matches: 8. Germline CDR1 LNHNV, CDR2 YYDKDF (reference sequence). This CDR3 region has 15 residues. The CDR3 region has the DNA TGTGCCACCAGCGGCGGACAGGGGGCGAAAGACGAGCAGTACTTC. Amino acids: CATSGGQGAKDEQYF. The full variable domain, its missing parts supplied by reference TRBV15 and TRBJ2-7, is DAMVIQNPRYQVTQFGKPVTLSCSQTLNHNVMYWYQQKSSQAPKLLFHYYDKDFNNEADTPDNFQSRRPNTSFCFLDIRSPGLGDTAMYLCATSGGQGAKDEQYFGPGTRLTVT.

This clonotype was counted many times. This rearrangement joins TRBV5-1 to TRBJ2-7; 9 bases are shared with TRBD2. The junction had 5 bases not matched to a gene; V was cut back by 4 bases and J by 3 bases. This CDR3 is 14 amino acids long. CDR1 and CDR2 (germline): SGHRS, YFSETQ. The CDR3, as DNA: TGCGCCAGCAGCCCCCCGACTAGCGGCTACGAGCAGTACTTC. It yields the protein CASSPPTSGYEQYF. Full variable domain (missing parts from reference TRBV5-1 and TRBJ2-7): KAGVTQTPRYLIKTRGQQVTLSCSPISGHRSVSWYQQTPGQGLQFLFEYFSETQRNKGNFPGRFSGRQFSNSRSEMNVSTLELGDSALYLCASSPPTSGYEQYFGPGTRLTVT.

V gene TRBV12-3 or TRBV12-4 combines with J gene TRBJ1-1; no clear D gene. This CDR3 has 14 amino acids. V was trimmed by 6 bases and J by 8 bases, leaving 19 bases between them. CDR3 DNA sequence: TGTGCCAGCAGGGTCCCGACGGTCTTCGGGGAAGCTTTCTTT. Its translation is CASRVPTVFGEAFF.

The table lists this clonotype with many counts. V is TRBV6-5 and J is TRBJ2-1; D may correspond to TRBD1 or TRBD2 (5 bases each). The CDR3 extends over 17 amino acids. CDR1 and CDR2 (germline): MNHEY, SVGAGI. V was clipped by 2 bases and J by 0 bases, with 14 bases between them. Here the CDR3 reads CASSYTRGHSSYNEQFF. The CDR3 coding sequence is TGTGCCAGCAGTTACACTAGAGGACACAGCTCCTACAATGAGCAGTTCTTC.

In regard to this clonotype: The junction departs from germline at one end; a sequencing error may be responsible. V usage is TRBV5-1 and J usage is TRBJ1-1; the D is unclear. This CDR3 is built from 13 residues. The V gene's germline CDR1 is SGHRS and CDR2 YFSETQ. The CDR3 DNA follows: TGCGCCAACAGCTTGGAGGCGGGCGGTGAAGCTTTCTTT. This sequence encodes CANSLEAGGEAFF.

This clonotype was detected only a few times. The V and J genes are TRBV11-2 and TRBJ2-3; tentatively, D is TRBD2 (5 bases). The CDR3 loop spans 17 amino acids. Germline CDR1 is SGHAT and CDR2 is FQNNGV. V shed 0 bases and J shed 2 bases, with 15 bases lying between them. The CDR3 bases are TGTGCCAGCAGCTTAGATCTTCCGGGAACCATCACAGATACGCAGTATTTT. Translating it yields CASSLDLPGTITDTQYF. Combining the CDR3 with reference TRBV11-2 and TRBJ2-3 gives the whole variable domain EAGVAQSPRYKIIEKRQSVAFWCNPISGHATLYWYQQILGQGPKLLIQFQNNGVVDDSQLPKDRFSAERLKGVDSTLKIQPAKLEDSAVYLCASSLDLPGTITDTQYFGPGTRLTVL.

This clonotype was counted at least ten times. This chain uses TRBV12-3 or TRBV12-4 with TRBJ2-5; the match to TRBD1 covers 9 bases. The CDR3 totals 15 residues. V dropped 6 bases and J dropped 4; count of bases not matched to a gene: 9. The CDR3 loop reads CASSSATGGRETQYF. The CDR3 DNA reads TGTGCCAGCAGCTCGGCGACAGGGGGGCGAGAGACCCAGTACTTC.

In its sample, this clonotype was seen a few times. The chain uses TRBV7-2 and TRBJ1-1; no firm D call. CDR1 and CDR2 (germline): SGHTA, FQGNSA. V gave up 5 bases and J gave up 4 bases, with 17 bases separating them. The CDR3 has 15 amino acids. CDR3 sequence reads: CASSKGMTGRTEAFF. CDR3 sequence (DNA): TGTGCCAGCAGCAAGGGTATGACTGGCCGCACTGAAGCTTTCTTT.

On this clonotype: Given a much more abundant clone one base away, this may be a read error. The chain links TRBV12-3 or TRBV12-4 to TRBJ2-1; weak D call: TRBD2 (6 bases). CDR3 length equals 15 residues. DNA of the CDR3: TGTGCCAGCAGTAACCTGGCGGGGAACTACAATAAGCAGTTCTTC. It is translated as CASSNLAGNYNKQFF.

This clonotype came up a few times. The rearrangement links TRBV6-2 or TRBV6-3 to TRBJ2-3; D call uncertain. The germline gives CDR1 MNHEY, CDR2 SVGEGT. V was shortened by 7 bases and J by 2 bases, with 13 bases between the two germline ends. The CDR3 runs 14 residues. The CDR3 DNA follows: TGTGCCAGCACCGTAGACCACGCCACAGATACGCAGTATTTT. Its protein product is CASTVDHATDTQYF.

The chain has TRBV10-3 and TRBJ1-2; TRBD1 matches at 9 bases. The CDR3 has 15 amino acids. The junction had 4 bases not matched to a gene; V was cut back by 4 bases and J by 1 base. Germline loops: CDR1 ENHRY, CDR2 SYGVKD. The CDR3 reads CAISGGTGINYGYTF. CDR3 bases: TGTGCCATCAGTGGCGGGACAGGGATTAACTATGGCTACACCTTC.

Here the CDR3 reads CASSLSQADTGELFF. CDR3 in DNA: TGTGCCAGCAGTTTATCCCAGGCCGACACCGGGGAGCTGTTTTTT. V usage is TRBV28 and J usage is TRBJ2-2, with D unresolved. This CDR3 region has 15 residues. V was pared by 1 base and J by 3 bases, with 9 bases between. CDR1 and CDR2 from the germline V gene are MDHEN and SYDVKM.

The table lists this clonotype with many counts. The rearrangement joins TRBV12-3 or TRBV12-4 to TRBJ2-7, with D uncertain. CDR3 size: 11 residues. Trimming removed 5 bases at V and 3 bases at J, with 5 bases between. The CDR3 loop is CASSKGYEQYF. The CDR3 DNA is TGTGCCAGCAGTAAGGGCTACGAGCAGTACTTC.

Comment on this clonotype: Since a much larger clone is just one base distant, this may be a read error. The chain joins TRBV10-2 to TRBJ2-4; 9 nucleotides line up with TRBD2. CDR3 length equals 15 residues. Trimming removed 6 bases from V and 13 bases from J; junction bases left unmatched: 16. CDR1 and CDR2 from the germline V gene are WSHSY and SAAADI. The CDR3 loop is CASRDTSGLHNEQYF. The CDR3 bases are TGCGCCAGCAGAGATACTAGCGGGCTCCACAATGAGCAGTACTTC.

The V call is TRBV9, the J call TRBJ1-2, with D hard to call. This CDR3 spans 12 amino acids. The V gene lost 0 bases and the J gene lost 5 bases, with 5 bases spanning the gap. The germline V gene has CDR1 SGDLS and CDR2 YYNGEE. CDR3 amino acids: CASSVGEYGYTF. Here the CDR3 DNA reads TGTGCCAGCAGCGTAGGAGAGTATGGCTACACCTTC. Full variable domain (rest looked up from reference TRBV9 and TRBJ1-2): DSGVTQTPKHLITATGQRVTLRCSPRSGDLSVYWYQQSLDQGLQFLIQYYNGEERAKGNILERFSAQQFPDLHSELNLSSLELGDSALYFCASSVGEYGYTFGSGTRLTVV.

The J gene is TRBJ2-1, the V gene TRBV7-9; either TRBD1 or TRBD2 may supply D (5 bases each). V was pared by 5 bases and J by 4 bases, with 15 bases between. The CDR3 is made up of 15 amino acids. Germline V CDR1 and CDR2: SEHNR, FQNEAQ (reference sequence). CDR3 sequence (DNA): TGTGCCAGCAGCCCACGGGACCCAGCGTACAATGAGCAGTTCTTC. Its protein is CASSPRDPAYNEQFF.

This clonotype was seen a few times. Just one base apart from a much larger clone, this may be a read error. This chain connects TRBV6-5 to TRBJ2-7; D might be TRBD1 or TRBD2, each matching 5 bases. The germline gives CDR1 MNHEY, CDR2 SVGAGI. The CDR3 has 14 residues. CDR3 protein: CANSLRDGAYEQYF. In DNA, the CDR3 is TGTGCCAACAGTCTCCGGGACGGGGCGTACGAGCAGTACTTC.

This clonotype has more than one count but fewer than ten. V and J are TRBV12-3 or TRBV12-4 and TRBJ2-1; TRBD2 might be the D (5 bases). The CDR3 totals 15 residues. Trimming cost V 7 bases and J 8 bases, with 21 bases left between them. CDR3 sequence: CASKSAGESSHEQFF. The CDR3 DNA sequence: TGTGCCAGCAAATCCGCCGGGGAATCAAGCCATGAGCAGTTCTTC.